This TCR beta chain comes out of a study of beta chain features in type 1 diabetes. Notes on the study in general: Here, the possible influence of HLA type (on TCRB rearrangement) remained unresolved.

Points on this clone: The target antigen is unknown.

Since all of the isolated RNA was reverse transcribed, expressed TCRB transcripts were what got sequenced. TCRdb's copy holds only in-frame clones and misses some; the assay was immunoSEQ multiplex PCR. The sample includes more than 60,000 clones, around three fifths of them seen just once. There are 15 residues in the CDR3. The germline V gene encodes CDR1 SGDLS and CDR2 YYNGEE. After removal of 2 bases from V and 8 bases from J, the junction contained 7 bases not matched to a gene. The clonotype comes from a woman between 18 and 30 years old in good health. Sequenced input: Tregs from blood. V is TRBV9 and J is TRBJ2-1; 10 bases map to TRBD2. The CDR3 DNA reads as TGTGCCAGCAGCGTCTCAGCGGGAGGGCCTTATGAGCAGTTCTTC. Protein sequence: CASSVSAGGPYEQFF.